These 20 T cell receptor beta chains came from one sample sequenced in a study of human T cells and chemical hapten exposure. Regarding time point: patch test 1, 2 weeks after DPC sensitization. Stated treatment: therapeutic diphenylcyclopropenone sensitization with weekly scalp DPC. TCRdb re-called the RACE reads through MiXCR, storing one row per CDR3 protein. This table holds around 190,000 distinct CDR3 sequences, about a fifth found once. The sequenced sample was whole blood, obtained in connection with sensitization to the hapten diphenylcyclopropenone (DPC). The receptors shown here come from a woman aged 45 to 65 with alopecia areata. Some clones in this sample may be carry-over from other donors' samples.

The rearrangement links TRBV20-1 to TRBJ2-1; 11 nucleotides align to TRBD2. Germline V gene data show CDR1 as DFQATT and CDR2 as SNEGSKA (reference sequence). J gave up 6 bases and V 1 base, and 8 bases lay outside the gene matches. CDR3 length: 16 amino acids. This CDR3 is CSARVTSGSQFNEQFF. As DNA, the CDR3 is TGCAGTGCTAGAGTAACTAGCGGGAGTCAGTTCAATGAGCAGTTCTTC.

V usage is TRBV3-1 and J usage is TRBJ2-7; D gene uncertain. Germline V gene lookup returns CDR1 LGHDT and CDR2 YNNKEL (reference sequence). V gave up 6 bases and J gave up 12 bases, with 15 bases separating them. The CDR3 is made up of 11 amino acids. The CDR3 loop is CASRSGPQLYF. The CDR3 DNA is TGTGCCAGCAGGTCCGGGCCTCAGCTGTACTTC.

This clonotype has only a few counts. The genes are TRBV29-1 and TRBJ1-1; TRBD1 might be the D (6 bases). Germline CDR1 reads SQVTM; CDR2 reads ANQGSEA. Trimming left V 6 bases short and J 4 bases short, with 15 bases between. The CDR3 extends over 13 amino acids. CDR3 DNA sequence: TGCAGCGTGGGCCAGGGGTTGGGCACTGAAGCTTTCTTT. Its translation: CSVGQGLGTEAFF.

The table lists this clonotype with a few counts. In nucleotides, the CDR3 is TGCAGTGCTACTCAGGGTAACAATCAGCCCCAGCATTTT. It codes for CSATQGNNQPQHF. This sequence joins TRBV20-1 and TRBJ1-5; D possibly corresponds to TRBD1 (5 bases). The CDR3 spans 13 residues. V lost 4 bases and J lost 3, with 10 bases in between. Germline V gene lookup returns CDR1 DFQATT and CDR2 SNEGSKA (reference sequence).

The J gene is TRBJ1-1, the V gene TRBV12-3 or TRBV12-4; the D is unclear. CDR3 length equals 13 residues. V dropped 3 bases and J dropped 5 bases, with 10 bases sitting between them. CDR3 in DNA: TGTGCCAGCAGTTTCACGCTAGATACTGAAGCTTTCTTT. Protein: CASSFTLDTEAFF.

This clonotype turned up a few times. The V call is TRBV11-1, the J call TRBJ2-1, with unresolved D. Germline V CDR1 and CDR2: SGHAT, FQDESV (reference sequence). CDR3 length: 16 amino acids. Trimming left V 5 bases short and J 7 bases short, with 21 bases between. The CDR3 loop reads CASSPTTADIRNEQFF. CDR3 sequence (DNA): TGTGCCAGCAGCCCGACCACTGCCGACATACGGAATGAGCAGTTCTTC. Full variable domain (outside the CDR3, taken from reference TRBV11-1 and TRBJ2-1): EAEVAQSPRYKITEKSQAVAFWCDPISGHATLYWYRQILGQGPELLVQFQDESVVDDSQLPKDRFSAERLKGVDSTLKIQPAELGDSAMYLCASSPTTADIRNEQFFGPGTRLTVL.

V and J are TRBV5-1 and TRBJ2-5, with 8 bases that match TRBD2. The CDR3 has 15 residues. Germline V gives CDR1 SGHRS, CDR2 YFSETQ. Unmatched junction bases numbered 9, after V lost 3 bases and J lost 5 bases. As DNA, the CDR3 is TGCGCCAGCAGCTCCACCTTTAGCGGGGAGGAGACCCAGTACTTC. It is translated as CASSSTFSGEETQYF.

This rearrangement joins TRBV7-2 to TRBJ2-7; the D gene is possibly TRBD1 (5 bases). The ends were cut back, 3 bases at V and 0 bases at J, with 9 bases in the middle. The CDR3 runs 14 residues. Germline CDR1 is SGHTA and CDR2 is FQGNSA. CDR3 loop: CASSLAGNSYEQYF. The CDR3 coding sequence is TGTGCCAGCAGCTTGGCAGGGAACTCCTACGAGCAGTACTTC.

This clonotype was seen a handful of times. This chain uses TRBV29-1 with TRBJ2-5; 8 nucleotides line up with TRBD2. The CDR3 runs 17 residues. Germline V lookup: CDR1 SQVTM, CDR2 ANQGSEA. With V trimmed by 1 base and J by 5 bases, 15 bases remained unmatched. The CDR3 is CSVEGRSGRGIRETQYF. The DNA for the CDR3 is TGCAGCGTTGAAGGTCGAAGCGGGAGAGGGATAAGGGAGACCCAGTACTTC. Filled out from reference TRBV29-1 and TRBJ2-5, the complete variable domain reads SAVISQKPSRDICQRGTSLTIQCQVDSQVTMMFWYRQQPGQSLTLIATANQGSEATYESGFVIDKFPISRPNLTFSTLTVSNMSPEDSSIYLCSVEGRSGRGIRETQYFGPGTRLLVL.

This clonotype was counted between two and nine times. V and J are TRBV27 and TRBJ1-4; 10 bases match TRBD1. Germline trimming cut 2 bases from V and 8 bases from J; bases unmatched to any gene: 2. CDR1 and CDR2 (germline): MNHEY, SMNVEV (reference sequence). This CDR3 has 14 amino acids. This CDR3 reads CASSLGTGVEKLFF. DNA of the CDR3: TGTGCCAGCAGTTTAGGGACAGGGGTCGAAAAACTGTTTTTT.

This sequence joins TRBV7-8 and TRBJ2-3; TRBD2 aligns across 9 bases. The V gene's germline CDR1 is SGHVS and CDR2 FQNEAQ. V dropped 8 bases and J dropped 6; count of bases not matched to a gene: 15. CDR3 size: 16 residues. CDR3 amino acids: CASGPRLAGWHDTQYF. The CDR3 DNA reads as TGTGCCAGCGGACCCCGGCTAGCGGGGTGGCATGATACGCAGTATTTT.

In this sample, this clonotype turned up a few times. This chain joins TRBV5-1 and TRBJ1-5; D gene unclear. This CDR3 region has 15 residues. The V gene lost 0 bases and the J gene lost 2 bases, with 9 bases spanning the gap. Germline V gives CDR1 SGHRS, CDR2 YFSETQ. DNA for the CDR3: TGCGCCAGCAGCTTGGCCGGGGTGGGCAATCAGCCCCAGCATTTT. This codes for CASSLAGVGNQPQHF.

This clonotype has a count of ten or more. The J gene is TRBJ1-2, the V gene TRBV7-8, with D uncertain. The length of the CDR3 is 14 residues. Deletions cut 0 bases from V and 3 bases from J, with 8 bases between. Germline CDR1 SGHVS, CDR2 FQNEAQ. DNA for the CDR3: TGTGCCAGCAGCTTAGCGCGGCGGGACTATGGCTACACCTTC. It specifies CASSLARRDYGYTF. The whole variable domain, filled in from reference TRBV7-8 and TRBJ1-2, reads GAGVSQSPRYKVAKRGQDVALRCDPISGHVSLFWYQQALGQGPEFLTYFQNEAQLDKSGLPSDRFFAERPEGSVSTLKIQRTQQEDSAVYLCASSLARRDYGYTFGSGTRLTVV.

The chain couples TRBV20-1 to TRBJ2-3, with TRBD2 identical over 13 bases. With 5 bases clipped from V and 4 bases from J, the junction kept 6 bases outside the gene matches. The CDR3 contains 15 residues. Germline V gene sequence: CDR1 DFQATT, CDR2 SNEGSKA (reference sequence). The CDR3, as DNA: TGCAGTGCTGAGGGACTAGCGGGAATGTCAGATACGCAGTATTTT. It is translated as CSAEGLAGMSDTQYF.

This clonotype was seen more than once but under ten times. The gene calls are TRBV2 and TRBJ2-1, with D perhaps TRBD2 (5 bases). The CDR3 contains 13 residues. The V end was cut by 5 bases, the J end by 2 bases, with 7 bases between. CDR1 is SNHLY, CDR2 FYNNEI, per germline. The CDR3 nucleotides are TGTGCCAGCAGTACCGGGACCTACAATGAGCAGTTCTTC. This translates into CASSTGTYNEQFF.

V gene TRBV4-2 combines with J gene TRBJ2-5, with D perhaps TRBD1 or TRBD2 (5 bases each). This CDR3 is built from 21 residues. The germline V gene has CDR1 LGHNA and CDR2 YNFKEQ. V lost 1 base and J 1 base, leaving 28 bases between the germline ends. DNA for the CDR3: TGTGCCAGCAGCCAAGGGGTGTGGAGGTTTATGGGGGAGCGGACCCAAGAGACCCAGTACTTC. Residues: CASSQGVWRFMGERTQETQYF.

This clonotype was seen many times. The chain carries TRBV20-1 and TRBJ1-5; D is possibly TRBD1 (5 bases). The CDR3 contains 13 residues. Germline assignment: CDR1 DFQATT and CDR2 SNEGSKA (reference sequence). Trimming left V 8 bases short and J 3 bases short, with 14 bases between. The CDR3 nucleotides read TGCAGTCCTTCCGGGGGGTTCAATCAGCCCCAGCATTTT. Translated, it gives CSPSGGFNQPQHF.

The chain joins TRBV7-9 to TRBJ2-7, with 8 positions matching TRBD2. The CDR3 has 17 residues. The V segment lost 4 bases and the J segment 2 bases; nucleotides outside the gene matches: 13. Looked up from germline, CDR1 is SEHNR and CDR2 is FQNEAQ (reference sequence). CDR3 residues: CASSWGGPSGSTYEQYF. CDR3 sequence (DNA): TGTGCCAGCAGCTGGGGAGGTCCAAGCGGGAGTACCTACGAGCAGTACTTC.

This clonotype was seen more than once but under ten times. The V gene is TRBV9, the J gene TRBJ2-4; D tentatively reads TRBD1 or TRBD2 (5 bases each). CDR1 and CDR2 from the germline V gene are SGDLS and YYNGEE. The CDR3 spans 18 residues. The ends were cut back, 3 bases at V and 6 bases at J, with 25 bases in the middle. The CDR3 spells CASSAALGSKRDANIQYF. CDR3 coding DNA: TGTGCCAGCAGCGCCGCGCTGGGCTCCAAGAGGGACGCAAACATTCAGTACTTC.

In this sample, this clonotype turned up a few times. The CDR3 DNA reads TGTGCCAGCGAATCGGGCGGACAGGGCAGCGAGCAGTACTTC. Encoded protein: CASESGGQGSEQYF. The rearrangement uses TRBV28 and TRBJ2-7; TRBD1 matches at 8 bases. In germline, CDR1 is MDHEN, CDR2 SYDVKM. Losses at the gene ends were 8 bases for V and 6 bases for J; bases not matched to a gene: 12. CDR3 length: 14 residues.